This TCR beta chain was found in a study of T cells in Graves' hyperthyroidism and ophthalmopathy. Looking at the study overall: Peripheral blood was drawn at first diagnosis, prior to all treatment. Study-wide results and limits: Ophthalmopathy was model-predicted a median about 6 months pre-onset. Blood shared most expanded thyroid clonotypes above 0.001.

The CDR3 is made up of 13 amino acids. CDR1 is SGHVS, CDR2 FQNEAQ, per germline. V lost 5 bases and J 5 bases, leaving 9 bases between the germline ends. Researchers barred patients who had uncontrolled infection, other autoimmune disease, pregnancy or lactation. The CDR3 regions of TCR beta were amplified from RNA transcripts. HTBI primers were the set used in a first-round RT-PCR of the TCR CDR3. Each CDR3 protein gets one entry after TCRdb re-called the multiplex PCR reads with MiXCR. The table includes 450,000 to 550,000 distinct CDR3 sequences, approximately 25% detected once. A remark on this clonotype: No antigen is known for it.

This receptor was taken from a woman younger than 45 with Graves' ophthalmopathy. This chain uses TRBV7-8 with TRBJ2-2; D unresolved. The source material was blood. Here the CDR3 reads CASSIGPTGELFF. Written as DNA, the CDR3 is TGTGCCAGCAGCATCGGACCAACCGGGGAGCTGTTTTTT. The complete variable domain, with remaining parts taken from reference TRBV7-8 and TRBJ2-2, reads GAGVSQSPRYKVAKRGQDVALRCDPISGHVSLFWYQQALGQGPEFLTYFQNEAQLDKSGLPSDRFFAERPEGSVSTLKIQRTQQEDSAVYLCASSIGPTGELFFGEGSRLTVL.